Listed below are T cell receptor beta chains from one sample, sequenced in a study of cytomegalovirus exposure and HLA in healthy donors. Produced via immunoSEQ multiplex PCR; TCRdb's table is partial and in-frame only. The sample holds about 150,000 clones; 60% to 80% are singletons and the top ten take 0.66%. What was sequenced was PBMCs. The receptor source for this set is a male donor in good health and CMV-seronegative. CDR3s leave out the opening cysteine and the closing phenylalanine or tryptophan. The order of the fields is D gene, J gene, V gene, CDR3 protein. The D gene is left open where the match is weak.

D: -
J: TRBJ2-6
V: TRBV6-1
CDR3: ASSRQTSGANVLT

D: -
J: TRBJ2-7
V: TRBV7-3
CDR3: ASSLNAGSVSYEQY

D: -
J: TRBJ1-1
V: TRBV18
CDR3: ASSRGAFAEAF

D: -
J: TRBJ2-5
V: TRBV9
CDR3: ASSGGGQETQY

D: TRBD2
J: TRBJ2-1
V: TRBV2
CDR3: ASGRDYQEQF

D: TRBD1
J: TRBJ1-2
V: TRBV9
CDR3: ASVGTGGVGGYT

D: -
J: TRBJ1-4
V: TRBV7-9
CDR3: SSSQRLASEANEKLF

D: TRBD2
J: TRBJ2-1
V: TRBV4-3
CDR3: ASSPGLANYNEQF

D: TRBD2
J: TRBJ2-3
V: TRBV5-4
CDR3: ASSLVPSGGIRDTQY

D: TRBD1
J: TRBJ1-5
V: TRBV5-6
CDR3: ASSVTGGGNQPQH

D: TRBD1
J: TRBJ1-4
V: TRBV7-9
CDR3: ASSGGTGGGEKLF

D: -
J: TRBJ1-6
V: TRBV7-2
CDR3: ASSNPTGANNSPLH

D: TRBD2
J: TRBJ2-7
V: TRBV9
CDR3: ASSPLNGGGYEQY

D: -
J: TRBJ2-1
V: TRBV2
CDR3: ASSEYRSAYNEQF

D: TRBD2
J: TRBJ2-7
V: TRBV5-4
CDR3: ASSFRGGPSYEQY

D: TRBD1
J: TRBJ2-1
V: TRBV4-3
CDR3: ASRKGQGDNEQF

D: TRBD2
J: TRBJ2-1
V: TRBV7-9
CDR3: ASSPPLREPYNEQF

D: -
J: TRBJ2-1
V: TRBV7-2
CDR3: ASSLEAGYEQF

D: TRBD1
J: TRBJ2-5
V: TRBV9
CDR3: ASSVRGRETQY

D: TRBD1
J: TRBJ1-5
V: TRBV14
CDR3: ASSQGQGNNQPQH

D: TRBD2
J: TRBJ2-7
V: TRBV7-2
CDR3: ASSLAQGGSYEQY

D: TRBD2
J: TRBJ2-1
V: TRBV27
CDR3: ASSLRLAGEIHEQF

D: TRBD2
J: -
V: TRBV5-6
CDR3: ASSGDSGGTSYNEQF

D: -
J: TRBJ2-7
V: TRBV19
CDR3: ASSPLTGGEQY

D: TRBD1
J: TRBJ1-1
V: TRBV6-5
CDR3: ASNLQGAGEAF

D: -
J: TRBJ1-2
V: TRBV7-9
CDR3: SSSLGEANGYT

D: TRBD2
J: TRBJ2-5
V: TRBV18
CDR3: ASLAGETQY

D: TRBD1
J: TRBJ2-7
V: TRBV7-9
CDR3: ASSSPDRVSYEQY

D: -
J: TRBJ2-1
V: TRBV21-1
CDR3: ASSRGREGYNEQF

D: TRBD1
J: TRBJ1-4
V: TRBV9
CDR3: ASSVGIGQGYEKLF

D: TRBD1
J: TRBJ2-2
V: TRBV7-9
CDR3: SSSLVRTGAGELF

D: -
J: TRBJ2-7
V: TRBV5-4
CDR3: ASSLEMASASYEQY

D: TRBD1
J: TRBJ1-1
V: TRBV18
CDR3: ASSRGQGNTEAF

D: -
J: TRBJ1-5
V: TRBV27
CDR3: ASSATRNRAGQPQH

D: TRBD2
J: TRBJ2-3
V: TRBV5-4
CDR3: ASSTAGTRSTDTQY

D: -
J: TRBJ1-3
V: TRBV9
CDR3: ASSVEAGSLQGGNTIY

D: -
J: TRBJ2-7
V: TRBV7-9
CDR3: ASSPTWQGSEQY

D: -
J: TRBJ2-5
V: TRBV11-3
CDR3: ASSQGAGDGRETQY

D: -
J: TRBJ1-5
V: TRBV18
CDR3: ASSPGPNQPQH

D: -
J: TRBJ1-5
V: TRBV7-9
CDR3: ASSYGISNQPQH

D: -
J: TRBJ1-2
V: TRBV2
CDR3: ASKADSANYGYT

D: TRBD1
J: TRBJ1-2
V: TRBV9
CDR3: ASTRQGAGVYGYT

D: -
J: TRBJ1-4
V: TRBV6-5
CDR3: ASSYSPPRPGEKLF

D: -
J: TRBJ2-3
V: TRBV9
CDR3: ASSVGARGTDTQY

D: -
J: TRBJ1-2
V: TRBV29-1
CDR3: SLMTGPTYGYT

D: TRBD1
J: TRBJ1-2
V: TRBV19
CDR3: ASSIAHRDREAGYT

D: TRBD2
J: TRBJ2-1
V: TRBV6-1
CDR3: ASSDLGLVNNEQF

D: -
J: TRBJ2-3
V: TRBV11-2
CDR3: ASSLRADSSTDTQY

D: TRBD1
J: TRBJ1-2
V: TRBV5-1
CDR3: ASSLVPTGRVNYT

D: TRBD2
J: TRBJ2-2
V: TRBV10-3
CDR3: AIMGGRAQTGELF

D: -
J: -
V: TRBV19
CDR3: ASSFSGIYEQY

D: TRBD1
J: TRBJ1-4
V: TRBV27
CDR3: ASKLGQGDEKLF

D: TRBD1
J: TRBJ2-1
V: TRBV10-3
CDR3: AISETRDRGPYNEQF

D: TRBD2
J: TRBJ2-3
V: TRBV18
CDR3: ASSLSGGAFLGTDTQY

D: TRBD1
J: TRBJ1-2
V: TRBV28
CDR3: ASSPGQVYGYT

D: -
J: TRBJ1-2
V: TRBV29-1
CDR3: SARDTPDRYT